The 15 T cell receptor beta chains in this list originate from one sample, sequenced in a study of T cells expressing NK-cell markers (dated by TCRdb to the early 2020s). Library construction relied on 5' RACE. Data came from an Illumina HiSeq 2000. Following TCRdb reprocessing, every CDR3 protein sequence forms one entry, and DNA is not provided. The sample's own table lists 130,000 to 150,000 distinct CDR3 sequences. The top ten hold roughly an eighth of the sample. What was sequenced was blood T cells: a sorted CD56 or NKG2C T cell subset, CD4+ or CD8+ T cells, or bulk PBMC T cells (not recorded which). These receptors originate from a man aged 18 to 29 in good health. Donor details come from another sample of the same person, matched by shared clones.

This CDR3 reads CSARVEGSYNEQFF. V gene TRBV20-1 combines with J gene TRBJ2-1. This CDR3 has 14 amino acids. Germline-derived CDR1 and CDR2 are DFQATT and SNEGSKA (reference sequence).

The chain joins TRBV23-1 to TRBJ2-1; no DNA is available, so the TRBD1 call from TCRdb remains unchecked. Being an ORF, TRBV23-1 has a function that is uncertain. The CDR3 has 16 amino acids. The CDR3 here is CASSQSSGVTRNEQFF.

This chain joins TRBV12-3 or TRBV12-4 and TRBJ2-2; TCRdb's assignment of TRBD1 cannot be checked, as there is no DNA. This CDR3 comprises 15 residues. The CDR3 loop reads CASSRGQTTSRELFF.

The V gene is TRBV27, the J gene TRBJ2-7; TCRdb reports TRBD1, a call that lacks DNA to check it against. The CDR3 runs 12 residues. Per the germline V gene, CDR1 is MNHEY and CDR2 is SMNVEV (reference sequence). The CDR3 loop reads CASSPGRYEQYF.

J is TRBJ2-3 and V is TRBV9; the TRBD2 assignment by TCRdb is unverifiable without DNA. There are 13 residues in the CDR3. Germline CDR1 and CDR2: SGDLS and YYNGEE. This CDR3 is CASGGREGPLQYF.

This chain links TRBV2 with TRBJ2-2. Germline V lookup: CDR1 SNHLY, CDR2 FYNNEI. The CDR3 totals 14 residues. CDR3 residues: CASSPSGSAGELFF. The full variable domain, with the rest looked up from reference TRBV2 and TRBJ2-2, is EPEVTQTPSHQVTQMGQEVILRCVPISNHLYFYWYRQILGQKVEFLVSFYNNEISEKSEIFDDQFSVERPDGSNFTLKIRSTKLEDSAMYFCASSPSGSAGELFFGEGSRLTVL.

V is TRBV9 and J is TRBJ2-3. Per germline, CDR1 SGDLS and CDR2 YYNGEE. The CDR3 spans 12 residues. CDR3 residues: CASSVEDNTQYF.

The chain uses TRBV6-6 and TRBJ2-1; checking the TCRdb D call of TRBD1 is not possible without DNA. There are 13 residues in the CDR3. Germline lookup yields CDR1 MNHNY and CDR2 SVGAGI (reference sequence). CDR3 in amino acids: CASNSMARGAEFF.

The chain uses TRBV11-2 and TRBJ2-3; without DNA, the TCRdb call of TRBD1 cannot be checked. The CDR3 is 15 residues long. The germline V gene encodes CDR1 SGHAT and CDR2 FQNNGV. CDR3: CASSLVRDGTDTQYF.

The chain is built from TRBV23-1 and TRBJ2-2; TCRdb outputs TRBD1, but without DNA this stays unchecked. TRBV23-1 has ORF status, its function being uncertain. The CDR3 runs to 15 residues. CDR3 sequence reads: CASSRDRGRPGSCFF.

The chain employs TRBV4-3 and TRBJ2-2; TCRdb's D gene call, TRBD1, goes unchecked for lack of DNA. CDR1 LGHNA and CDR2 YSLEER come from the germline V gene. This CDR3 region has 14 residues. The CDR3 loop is CASSQAQGGGELFF.

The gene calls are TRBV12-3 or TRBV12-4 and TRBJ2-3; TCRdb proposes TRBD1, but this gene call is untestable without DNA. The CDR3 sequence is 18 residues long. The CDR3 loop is CASSLQSTGWIGTDTQYF.

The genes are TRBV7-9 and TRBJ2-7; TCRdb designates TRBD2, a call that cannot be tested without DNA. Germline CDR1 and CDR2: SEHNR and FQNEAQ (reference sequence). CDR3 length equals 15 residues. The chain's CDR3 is CASSKTSGRGYEQYF. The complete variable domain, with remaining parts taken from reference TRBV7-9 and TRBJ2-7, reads DTGVSQNPRHKITKRGQNVTFRCDPISEHNRLYWYRQTLGQGPEFLTYFQNEAQLEKSRLLSDRFSAERPKGSFSTLEIQRTEQGDSAMYLCASSKTSGRGYEQYFGPGTRLTVT.

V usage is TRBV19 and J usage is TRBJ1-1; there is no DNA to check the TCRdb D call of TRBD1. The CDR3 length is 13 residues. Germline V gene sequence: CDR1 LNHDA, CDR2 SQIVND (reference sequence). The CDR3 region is CASSIGGNTEAFF.

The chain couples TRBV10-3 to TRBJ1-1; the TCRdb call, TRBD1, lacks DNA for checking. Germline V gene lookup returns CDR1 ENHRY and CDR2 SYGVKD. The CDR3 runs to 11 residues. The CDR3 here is CATRTGTEAFF.